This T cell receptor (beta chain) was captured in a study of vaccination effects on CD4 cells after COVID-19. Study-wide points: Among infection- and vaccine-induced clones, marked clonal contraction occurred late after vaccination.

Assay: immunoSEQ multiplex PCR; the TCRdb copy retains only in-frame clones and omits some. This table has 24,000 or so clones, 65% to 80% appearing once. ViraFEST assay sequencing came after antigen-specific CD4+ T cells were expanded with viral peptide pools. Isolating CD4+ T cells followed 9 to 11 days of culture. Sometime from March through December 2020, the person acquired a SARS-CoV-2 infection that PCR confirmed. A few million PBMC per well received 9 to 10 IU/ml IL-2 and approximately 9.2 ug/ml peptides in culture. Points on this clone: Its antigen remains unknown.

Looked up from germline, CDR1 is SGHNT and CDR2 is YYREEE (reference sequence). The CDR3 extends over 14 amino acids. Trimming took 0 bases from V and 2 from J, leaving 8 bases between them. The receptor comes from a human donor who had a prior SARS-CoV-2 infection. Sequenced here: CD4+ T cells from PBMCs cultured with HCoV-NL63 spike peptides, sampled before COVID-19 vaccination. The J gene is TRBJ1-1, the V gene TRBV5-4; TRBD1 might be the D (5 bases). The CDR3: CASSLGQTNTEAFF. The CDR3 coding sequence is TGTGCCAGCAGCTTGGGACAGACTAACACTGAAGCTTTCTTT. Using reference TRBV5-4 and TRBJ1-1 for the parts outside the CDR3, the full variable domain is ETGVTQSPTHLIKTRGQQVTLRCSSQSGHNTVSWYQQALGQGPQFIFQYYREEENGRGNFPPRFSGLQFPNYSSELNVNALELDDSALYLCASSLGQTNTEAFFGQGTRLTVV.